A selection of T cell receptor beta chains follows, all from one sample in a study of blood T cell repertoires in COVID-19. Repertoires were generated with immunoSEQ multiplex PCR, while TCRdb's copy carries only in-frame clones and drops some. The table lists more than 150,000 clones, approximately 87% of them singletons. What was sequenced was peripheral blood. Receptors originate from a woman in her seventies with acute or convalescent COVID-19. Each CDR3 is given with its conserved first and last residue. The D gene is left open where the match is weak. Size is stated for part of the rows, as once, few or many counts, or as a class when the clone is expanded.

size | J | D | V | DNA | CDR3
NA | TRBJ1-1 | NA | TRBV5-1 | TGCGCCAGCAGCTTGGCGTTCGGTAGCTCTGAAGCTTTCTTT | CASSLAFGSSEAFF
NA | TRBJ1-1 | TRBD1 | TRBV7-2 | TGTGCCAGCAGCCCTAGGACAGGGGGCTACACTGAAGCTTTCTTT | CASSPRTGGYTEAFF
NA | TRBJ2-2 | TRBD1 | TRBV24-1 | TGTGCCACCAGCCGGAAATTGGGACAGGGTGGGGCCGGGGAGCTGTTTTTT | CATSRKLGQGGAGELFF
few | TRBJ2-7 | TRBD1 | TRBV6-5 | TGTGCCAGCAGTTACCTGAGACAGGGAAAACGGTACGAGCAGTACTTC | CASSYLRQGKRYEQYF
NA | TRBJ1-1 | TRBD1 | TRBV27 | TGTGCCAGCAGTTCCCGGAACAGGGGGATGACTGAAGCTTTCTTT | CASSSRNRGMTEAFF
NA | TRBJ1-4 | TRBD1 | TRBV11-2 | TGTGCCAGCAGCTTTGGTAGACAGGGGAACGAAAAACTGTTTTTT | CASSFGRQGNEKLFF
NA | TRBJ2-7 | NA | TRBV29-1 | TGCAGCGTGAGGACTAACTCCTACGAGCAGTACTTC | CSVRTNSYEQYF
NA | TRBJ2-1 | TRBD2 | TRBV4-3 | TGCGCCAGCAGCTCTGGACTAGCGGAATACAATGAGCAGTTCTTC | CASSSGLAEYNEQFF
NA | TRBJ1-2 | TRBD1 | TRBV28 | TGTGCCAGCAGAGTAACAGGGGGCCATGGCTACACCTTC | CASRVTGGHGYTF
NA | TRBJ2-3 | TRBD1 | TRBV19 | TGTGCCAGTAGTTATACAAAGGACAGGCCGGATACGCAGTATTTT | CASSYTKDRPDTQYF
NA | TRBJ1-2 | TRBD1 | TRBV18 | TGTGCCAGCTCACCTACAGGGGAAGCTGGCTACACCTTC | CASSPTGEAGYTF
few | TRBJ1-2 | TRBD1 | TRBV3-1/TRBV3-2 | TGTGCCAGCAGAACGGACAGGGGGGACTATGGCTACACCTTC | CASRTDRGDYGYTF
NA | TRBJ1-1 | NA | TRBV18 | TGTGCCAGCTCACGGACAGAGACGAACACTGAAGCTTTCTTT | CASSRTETNTEAFF
NA | TRBJ1-1 | NA | TRBV7-9 | TGTGCCAGCAGCTCGCAGACAGACACGAACACTGAAGCTTTCTTT | CASSSQTDTNTEAFF
NA | TRBJ1-1 | TRBD1 | TRBV6-4 | TGTGCCAGCAGTGAACAGGGGGGGACTGAAGCTTTCTTT | CASSEQGGTEAFF
NA | TRBJ1-3 | NA | TRBV6-5 | TGTGCCAGCAGACCAGGACTTCACTCTGGAAACACCATATATTTT | CASRPGLHSGNTIYF
NA | TRBJ2-3 | NA | TRBV3-1/TRBV3-2 | TGTGCCAGCAGCCAAGAATCAGGTTTGCCCACAGATACGCAGTATTTT | CASSQESGLPTDTQYF
NA | TRBJ2-7 | NA | TRBV7-6 | TGTGCCAGCAGCTTAGCGGGAGGCGCCTACGAGCAGTACTTC | CASSLAGGAYEQYF
NA | TRBJ2-5 | NA | TRBV5-1 | TGCGCCAGCAAGGCGGGACAAGAGACCCAGTACTTC | CASKAGQETQYF
once | TRBJ2-1 | TRBD2 | TRBV4-1 | TGCGCCAGCAGCCCCGGGACTAGCGGCAATGAGCAGTTCTTC | CASSPGTSGNEQFF
NA | TRBJ1-3 | TRBD1 | TRBV10-3 | TGTGCCATCAGAACCGGACAGGGAAGCTCTGGAAACACCATATATTTT | CAIRTGQGSSGNTIYF
NA | TRBJ2-1 | NA | TRBV4-2 | TGTGCCAGCAGCCACGATTATAGAAATGAGCAGTTCTTC | CASSHDYRNEQFF
once | TRBJ2-6 | NA | TRBV20-1 | TGCAGTGCTAGTACATCTGGGCCCCACCCCTCTGGGGCCAACGTCCTGACTTTC | CSASTSGPHPSGANVLTF
NA | TRBJ1-5 | NA | TRBV24-1 | TGTGCCACCAGTGAACACCGGGACTCCGCTCAGCCCCAGCATTTT | CATSEHRDSAQPQHF
NA | TRBJ2-3 | NA | TRBV29-1 | TGCAGCGTTGTGAGTTTTACTAGCACAGATACGCAGTATTTT | CSVVSFTSTDTQYF
NA | TRBJ1-6 | NA | TRBV3-1/TRBV3-2 | TGTGCCAGCAGCCAAGATTTGGTGTCGTCGAGCTCCTATAATTCACCCCTCCACTTT | CASSQDLVSSSSYNSPLHF
NA | TRBJ2-2 | NA | TRBV6-5 | TGTGCCAGCACTATTTCTGGCACCGGGGAGCTGTTTTTT | CASTISGTGELFF
NA | TRBJ2-3 | TRBD2 | TRBV4-3 | TGCGCCAGCAGCCAAGGAGCTAGCGGGAGTAGGACAGATACGCAGTATTTT | CASSQGASGSRTDTQYF
NA | TRBJ2-5 | NA | TRBV10-3 | TGTGCCATCTCGGAACGGCTAGGAGAGACCCAGTACTTC | CAISERLGETQYF
NA | TRBJ1-2 | NA | TRBV5-6 | TGTGCCAGCAGCTTGGGGTCAGGGCTGAGCTACACCTTC | CASSLGSGLSYTF
NA | TRBJ1-5 | NA | TRBV4-1 | TGCGCCAGCAGCCAAGATCAGGGTTCTCGTAATCAGCCCCAGCATTTT | CASSQDQGSRNQPQHF
NA | TRBJ2-6 | TRBD1 | TRBV7-2 | TGTGCCAGCAGCCCAAATCGACAGGGTTGGGGCTCTGGGGCCAACGTCCTGACTTTC | CASSPNRQGWGSGANVLTF
few | TRBJ1-2 | NA | TRBV7-9 | TGTGCCAGCAGCCTCACAGGGCAACCGGGACGTGGCTACACCTTC | CASSLTGQPGRGYTF
NA | TRBJ1-1 | NA | TRBV6-5 | TGTGCCAGCAGGAGGTTTCCAAACACTGAAGCTTTCTTT | CASRRFPNTEAFF
NA | TRBJ2-1 | TRBD2 | TRBV24-1 | TGTGCCACCAGTGATACGGGGGGGGTGTACAATGAGCAGTTCTTC | CATSDTGGVYNEQFF
NA | TRBJ2-5 | TRBD2 | TRBV28 | TGTGCCAGCAGTTTTGGGGGACTAGCGGAGACCCAGTACTTC | CASSFGGLAETQYF
NA | TRBJ2-7 | NA | TRBV19 | TGTGCCAGTAGTATGGTTGGACAGCCCTACGCCCAGTACTTC | CASSMVGQPYAQYF
NA | TRBJ2-6 | NA | TRBV19 | TGTGCCAGTAGTATAGGGGGGGTTGGGGCCAACGTCCTGACTTTC | CASSIGGVGANVLTF
NA | TRBJ1-4 | TRBD1 | TRBV29-1 | TGCAGCGTTGCCGGACAGGGGGTCGGTGAAAAACTGTTTTTT | CSVAGQGVGEKLFF
NA | TRBJ2-5 | NA | TRBV5-1 | TGCGCCAGCAGCTTGGCCGGCAGGGAGGCGGGAGAGACCCAGTACTTC | CASSLAGREAGETQYF
once | TRBJ2-1 | TRBD2 | TRBV19 | TGTGCCAGTAGTGGACGCCCGACTAGCGGGGGAAAAAATGAGCAGTTCTTC | CASSGRPTSGGKNEQFF
NA | TRBJ1-5 | NA | TRBV6-1 | TGTGCCAGCAGTGGGCGCGCCGTATGGTCCGAAGGGGGTCAGCCCCAGCATTTT | CASSGRAVWSEGGQPQHF
NA | TRBJ2-3 | NA | TRBV7-9 | TGTGCCAGCAGCTTTCTTCTAGCCACAGATACGCAGTATTTT | CASSFLLATDTQYF
few | TRBJ2-1 | TRBD2 | TRBV6-5 | TGTGCCAGCAGTCCTGGGACTAGCGGGAGCAATGAGCAGTTCTTC | CASSPGTSGSNEQFF
NA | TRBJ2-6 | NA | TRBV28 | TGTGCCAGCAGGACCGGGACAAGCTCTGGGGCCAACGTCCTGACTTTC | CASRTGTSSGANVLTF
NA | TRBJ2-7 | TRBD1 | TRBV9 | TGTGCCAGCAGCCCACCTGGGACAGGGGGTGCACAGTACTTC | CASSPPGTGGAQYF
NA | TRBJ2-1 | NA | TRBV6-2/TRBV6-3 | TGTGCCAGCAGTGACATTTACAATGAGCAGTTCTTC | CASSDIYNEQFF
NA | TRBJ1-2 | TRBD1 | TRBV10-3 | TGTGCCATCAGTGACCAAGTTGTCAGGGGGCGACTGGGAGGCTACACCTTC | CAISDQVVRGRLGGYTF
NA | TRBJ1-3 | NA | TRBV5-1 | TGCGCCAGCAGCTTGGCCCCACAGGGCCGCTCTGGAAACACCATATATTTT | CASSLAPQGRSGNTIYF